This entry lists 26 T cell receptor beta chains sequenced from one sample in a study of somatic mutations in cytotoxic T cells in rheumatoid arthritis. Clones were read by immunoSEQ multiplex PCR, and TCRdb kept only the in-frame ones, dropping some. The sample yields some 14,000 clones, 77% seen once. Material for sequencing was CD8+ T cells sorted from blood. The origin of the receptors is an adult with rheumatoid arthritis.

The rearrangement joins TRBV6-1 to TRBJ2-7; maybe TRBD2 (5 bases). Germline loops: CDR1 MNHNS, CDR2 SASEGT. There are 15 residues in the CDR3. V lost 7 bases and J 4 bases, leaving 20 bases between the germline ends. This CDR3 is CASTPLESGSYEQYV. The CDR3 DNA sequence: TGTGCCAGCACCCCCCTCGAAAGCGGTTCTTACGAGCAGTACGTC.

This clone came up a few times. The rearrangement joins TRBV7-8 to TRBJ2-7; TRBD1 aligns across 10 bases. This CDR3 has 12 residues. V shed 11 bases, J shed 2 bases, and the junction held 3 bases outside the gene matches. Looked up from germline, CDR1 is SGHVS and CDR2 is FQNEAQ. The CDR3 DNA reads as TGTGCCGGTGGACAGGGGGCCTACGAGCAGTACTTC. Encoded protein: CAGGQGAYEQYF.

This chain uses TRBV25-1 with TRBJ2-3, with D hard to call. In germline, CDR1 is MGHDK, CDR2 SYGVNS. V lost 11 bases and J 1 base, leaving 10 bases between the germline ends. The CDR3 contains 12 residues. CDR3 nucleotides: TGTGCCGCGGAATATGGCACAGATACGCAGTATTTT. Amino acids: CAAEYGTDTQYF.

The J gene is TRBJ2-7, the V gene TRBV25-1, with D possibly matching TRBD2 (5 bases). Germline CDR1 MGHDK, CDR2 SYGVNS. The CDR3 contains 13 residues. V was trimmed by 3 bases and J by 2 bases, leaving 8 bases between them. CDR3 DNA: TGTGCCAGCAGTGACGAGGGCCCCTACGAGCAGTACTTC. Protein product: CASSDEGPYEQYF.

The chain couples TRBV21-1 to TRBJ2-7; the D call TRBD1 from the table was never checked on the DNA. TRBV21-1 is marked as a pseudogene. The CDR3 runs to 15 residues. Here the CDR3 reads CASSGSGQGEDEQYV. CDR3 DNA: TGTGCCAGCAGCGGCTCGGGACAGGGGGAGGACGAGCAGTACGTC.

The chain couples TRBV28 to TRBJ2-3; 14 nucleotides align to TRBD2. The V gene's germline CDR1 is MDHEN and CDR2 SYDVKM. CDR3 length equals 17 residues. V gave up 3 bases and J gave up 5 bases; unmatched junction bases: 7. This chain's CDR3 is CASSFLTSGGGEDTQYF. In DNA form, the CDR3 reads TGTGCCAGCAGTTTCCTGACTAGCGGGGGGGGAGAAGATACGCAGTATTTT.

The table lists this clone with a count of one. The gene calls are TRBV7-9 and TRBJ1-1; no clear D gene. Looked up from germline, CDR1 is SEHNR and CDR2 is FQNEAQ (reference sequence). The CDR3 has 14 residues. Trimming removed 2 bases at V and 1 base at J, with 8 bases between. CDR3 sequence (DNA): TGTGCCAGCAGCTTATACAGCCAGAACACTGAAGCTTTCTTT. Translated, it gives CASSLYSQNTEAFF.

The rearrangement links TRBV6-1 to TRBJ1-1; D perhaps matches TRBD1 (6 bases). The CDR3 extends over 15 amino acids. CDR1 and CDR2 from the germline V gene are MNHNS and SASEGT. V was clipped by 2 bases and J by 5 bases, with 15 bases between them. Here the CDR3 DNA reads TGTGCCAGCAGTGAATGGCAGGGGTGGGAGACTGAAGCTTTCTTT. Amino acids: CASSEWQGWETEAFF.

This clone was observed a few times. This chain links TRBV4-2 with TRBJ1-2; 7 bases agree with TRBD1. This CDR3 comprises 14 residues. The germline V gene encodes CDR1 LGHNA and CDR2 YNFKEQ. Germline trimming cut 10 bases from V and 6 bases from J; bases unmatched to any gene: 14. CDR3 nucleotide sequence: TGTGCCACCAACCGAGGGGGCAGGGTCAATGGCTACACCTTC. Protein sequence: CATNRGGRVNGYTF.

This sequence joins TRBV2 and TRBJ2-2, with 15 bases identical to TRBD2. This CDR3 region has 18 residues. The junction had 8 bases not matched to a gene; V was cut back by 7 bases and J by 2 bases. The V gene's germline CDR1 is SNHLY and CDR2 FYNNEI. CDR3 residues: CASTPRTSGGVNTGELFF. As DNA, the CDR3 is TGTGCCAGCACTCCTAGGACTAGCGGGGGGGTAAACACCGGGGAGCTGTTTTTT.

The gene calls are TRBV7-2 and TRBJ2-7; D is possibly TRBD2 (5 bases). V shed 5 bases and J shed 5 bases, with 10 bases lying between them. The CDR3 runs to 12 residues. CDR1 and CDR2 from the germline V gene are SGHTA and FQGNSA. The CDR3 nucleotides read TGTGCCAGCAGCCTCCTCGGGGACGAGCAGTACTTC. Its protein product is CASSLLGDEQYF.

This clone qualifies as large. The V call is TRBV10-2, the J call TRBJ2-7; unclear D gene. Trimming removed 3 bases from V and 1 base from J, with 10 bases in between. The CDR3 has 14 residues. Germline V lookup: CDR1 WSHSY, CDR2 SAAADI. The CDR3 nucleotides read TGCGCCAGCAGTGATTCGGGTATTTCCTACGAGCAGTACGTC. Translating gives CASSDSGISYEQYV.

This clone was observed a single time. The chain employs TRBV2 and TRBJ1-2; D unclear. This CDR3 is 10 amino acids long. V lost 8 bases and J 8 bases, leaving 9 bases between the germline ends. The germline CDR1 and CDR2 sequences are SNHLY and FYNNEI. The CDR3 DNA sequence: TGTGCCAGCCGAAATGGAGGCTACACCTTC. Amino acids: CASRNGGYTF.

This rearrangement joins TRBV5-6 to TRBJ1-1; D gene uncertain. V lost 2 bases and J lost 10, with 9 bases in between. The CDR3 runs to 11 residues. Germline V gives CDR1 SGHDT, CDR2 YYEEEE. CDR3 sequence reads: CASSFSPRAFF. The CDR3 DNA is TGTGCCAGCAGCTTCTCCCCGAGAGCTTTCTTT.

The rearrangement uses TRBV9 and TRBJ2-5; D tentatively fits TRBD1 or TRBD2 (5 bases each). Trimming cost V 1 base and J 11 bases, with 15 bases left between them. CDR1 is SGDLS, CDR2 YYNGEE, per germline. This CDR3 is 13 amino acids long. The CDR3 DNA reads TGTGCCAGCAGCGTAACGGCCCAAGGGGAGCAGTACTTC. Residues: CASSVTAQGEQYF.

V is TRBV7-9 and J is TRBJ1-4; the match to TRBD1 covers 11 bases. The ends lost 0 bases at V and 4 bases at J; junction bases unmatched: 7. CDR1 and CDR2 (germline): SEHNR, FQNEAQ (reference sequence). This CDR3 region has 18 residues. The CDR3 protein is CASSLALGQGALNEKLFF. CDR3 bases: TGTGCCAGCAGCTTAGCGCTTGGACAGGGGGCTCTTAATGAAAAACTGTTTTTT.

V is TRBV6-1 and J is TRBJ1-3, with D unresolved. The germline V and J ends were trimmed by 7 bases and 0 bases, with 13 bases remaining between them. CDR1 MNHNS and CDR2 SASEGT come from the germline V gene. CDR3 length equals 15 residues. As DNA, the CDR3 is TGTGCCAGCATACTTCAGCTTCTCTCTGGAAACACCATATATTTT. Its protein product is CASILQLLSGNTIYF.

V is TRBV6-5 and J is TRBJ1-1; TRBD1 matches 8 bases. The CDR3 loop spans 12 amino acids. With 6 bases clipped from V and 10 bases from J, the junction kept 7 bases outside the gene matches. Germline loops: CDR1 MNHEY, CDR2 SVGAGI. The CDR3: CASSQGAGRAFF. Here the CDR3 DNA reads TGTGCCAGCAGCCAGGGGGCTGGTCGAGCTTTCTTT.

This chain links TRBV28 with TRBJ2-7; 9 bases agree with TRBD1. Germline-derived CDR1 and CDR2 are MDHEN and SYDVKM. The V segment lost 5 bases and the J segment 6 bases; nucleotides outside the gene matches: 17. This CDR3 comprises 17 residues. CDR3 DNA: TGTGCCAGCAGTACTCTCCGCGGGACAGGGATTCTGGCCGAGCAGTACGTC. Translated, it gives CASSTLRGTGILAEQYV.

The CDR3 here is CASSQVGPSYEQYF. DNA of the CDR3: TGTGCCAGCAGCCAAGTCGGACCCAGCTACGAGCAGTACTTC. This chain connects TRBV7-8 to TRBJ2-7, with no clear D. Trimming cost V 5 bases and J 3 bases, with 14 bases left between them. This CDR3 has 14 residues. Germline values: CDR1 SGHVS, CDR2 FQNEAQ.

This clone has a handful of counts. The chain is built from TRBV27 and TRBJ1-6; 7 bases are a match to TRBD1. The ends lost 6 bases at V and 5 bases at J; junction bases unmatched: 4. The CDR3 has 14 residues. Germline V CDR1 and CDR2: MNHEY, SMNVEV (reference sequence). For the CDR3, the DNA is TGTGCCAGCAGAGCCGGGACAGATAATTCACCCCTCCACTTT. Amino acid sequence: CASRAGTDNSPLHF.

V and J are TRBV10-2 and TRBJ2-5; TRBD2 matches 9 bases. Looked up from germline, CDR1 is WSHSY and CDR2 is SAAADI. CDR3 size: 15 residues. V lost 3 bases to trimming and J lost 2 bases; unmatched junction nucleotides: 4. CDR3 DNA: TGCGCCAGCAGTGACGCTAGCGGGGCTCAAGAGACCCAGTACTTC. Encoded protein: CASSDASGAQETQYF.

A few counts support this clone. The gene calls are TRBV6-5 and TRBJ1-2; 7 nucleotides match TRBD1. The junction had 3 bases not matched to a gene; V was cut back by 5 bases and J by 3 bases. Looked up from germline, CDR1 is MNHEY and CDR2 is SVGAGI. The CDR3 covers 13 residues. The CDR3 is CASSPQGDYGYTF. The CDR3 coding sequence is TGTGCCAGCAGTCCCCAGGGGGACTATGGCTACACCTTC.

This CDR3 is CASLAGISGANVLTF. CDR3 DNA sequence: TGTGCCAGCCTTGCTGGGATCTCTGGGGCCAACGTCCTGACTTTC. This chain connects TRBV28 to TRBJ2-6; D gene unclear. Germline loops: CDR1 MDHEN, CDR2 SYDVKM. Trimming removed 8 bases at V and 0 bases at J, with 11 bases between. This CDR3 is 15 amino acids long.

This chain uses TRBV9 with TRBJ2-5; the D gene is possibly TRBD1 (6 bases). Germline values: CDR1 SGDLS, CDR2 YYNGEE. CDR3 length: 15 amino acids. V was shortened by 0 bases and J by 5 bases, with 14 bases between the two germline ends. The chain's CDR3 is CASSVEGVDGETQYF. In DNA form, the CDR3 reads TGTGCCAGCAGCGTAGAGGGGGTGGATGGGGAGACCCAGTACTTC.

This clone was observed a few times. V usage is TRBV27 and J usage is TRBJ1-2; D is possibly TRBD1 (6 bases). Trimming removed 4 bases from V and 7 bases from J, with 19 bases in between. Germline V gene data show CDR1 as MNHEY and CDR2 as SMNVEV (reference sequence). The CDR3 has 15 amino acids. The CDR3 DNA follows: TGTGCCAGCAGTTCCTCAACAGGGATTAAAGGTGGCTACACCTTC. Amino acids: CASSSSTGIKGGYTF.